A single sample is the source of the 8 T cell receptor beta chains below, sequenced in a study of beta chain features in type 1 diabetes. Study outcomes and limitations: All four CD4+ subsets of Type 1 diabetes patients contained TCRB CDR3s that were moderately but significantly shorter.

Their recognized antigens are unknown. The isolated RNA, all of it, was reverse transcribed, so expressed TCRB transcripts were what got sequenced. Profiling relied on immunoSEQ multiplex PCR, and the TCRdb table lists in-frame clones only, not all of them. The data show about 180,000 clones, with 7% to 9% seen just once and roughly 0.5% held by the top ten. Sequences were obtained from central memory CD4+ T cells from blood. These TCRs come from a man aged 18 to 29 with type 1 diabetes.

This chain connects TRBV30 to TRBJ2-7; 8 nucleotides match TRBD1. The CDR3 runs 11 residues. The J segment lost 4 bases and the V segment lost 8 bases, leaving 4 bases of the junction unmatched. Germline-derived CDR1 and CDR2 are GTSNPN and SVGIG (reference sequence). CDR3 loop: CAHGQGYEQYF. CDR3 DNA: TGTGCCCACGGACAGGGATACGAGCAGTACTTC.

This rearrangement joins TRBV2 to TRBJ1-3; D is unresolved. Trimming pared 5 bases from V and 0 bases from J, leaving 5 bases between. Germline CDR1 and CDR2: SNHLY and FYNNEI. This CDR3 is 13 amino acids long. CDR3 sequence: CASSPLSGNTIYF. Written as DNA, the CDR3 is TGTGCCAGCAGTCCCCTCTCTGGAAACACCATATATTTT.

The V and J genes are TRBV2 and TRBJ2-7, with TRBD1 identical over 7 bases. The germline V gene encodes CDR1 SNHLY and CDR2 FYNNEI. There are 13 residues in the CDR3. V was clipped by 4 bases and J by 2 bases; unmatched bases: 2. The CDR3 bases are TGTGCCAGCAGTGGACAGGGAACCTACGAGCAGTACTTC. Its protein product is CASSGQGTYEQYF.

The chain couples TRBV28 to TRBJ1-1; D is unclear. Trimming removed 7 bases at V and 5 bases at J, with 20 bases between. Germline V gene data show CDR1 as MDHEN and CDR2 as SYDVKM. CDR3 length: 15 amino acids. The CDR3 DNA follows: TGTGCCAGCAATCTCCGGTTAGGGCGGGAGACTGAAGCTTTCTTT. This encodes CASNLRLGRETEAFF.

This clone came up a few times. The chain carries TRBV5-1 and TRBJ2-5; tentative D call: TRBD2 (6 bases). This CDR3 spans 16 amino acids. Trimming stripped 4 bases from V and 5 bases from J, with 21 bases between. Germline lookup yields CDR1 SGHRS and CDR2 YFSETQ. In DNA, the CDR3 is TGCGCCAGCAGCGCGCGAATAGCGGAGTCAGGGGAGACCCAGTACTTC. Amino acids: CASSARIAESGETQYF. The full variable domain, rest sourced from reference TRBV5-1 and TRBJ2-5, is KAGVTQTPRYLIKTRGQQVTLSCSPISGHRSVSWYQQTPGQGLQFLFEYFSETQRNKGNFPGRFSGRQFSNSRSEMNVSTLELGDSALYLCASSARIAESGETQYFGPGTRLLVL.

The CDR3 DNA is TGTGCCAGCAAACGAGAGGCGGGACAAGAGACCCAGTACTTC. It yields the protein CASKREAGQETQYF. The chain combines TRBV9 with TRBJ2-5, with D perhaps matching TRBD2 (6 bases). The V and J ends lost 6 bases and 2 bases respectively, with 14 bases between them. The CDR3 is 14 amino acids. Germline CDR1 SGDLS, CDR2 YYNGEE.

This clone was seen only a few times. The chain uses TRBV18 and TRBJ2-7; 7 bases align to TRBD2. Germline CDR1 KGHSH, CDR2 LQKENI. This CDR3 has 16 residues. Trimming removed 1 base from V and 4 bases from J; junction bases left unmatched: 10. CDR3 sequence: CASSPRGLESMYEQYF. The CDR3 nucleotides read TGTGCCAGCTCACCACGCGGACTAGAGAGTATGTACGAGCAGTACTTC.

Only a few counts were recorded for this clone. The genes are TRBV7-9 and TRBJ2-7; the D gene is possibly TRBD1 (5 bases). Germline V gene lookup returns CDR1 SEHNR and CDR2 FQNEAQ (reference sequence). V was clipped by 7 bases and J by 2 bases, with 12 bases between them. The CDR3 is made up of 13 amino acids. The CDR3 is CASNDSPTYEQYF. Written as DNA, the CDR3 is TGTGCCAGCAATGACAGCCCCACCTACGAGCAGTACTTC.